This T cell receptor (beta chain) was identified in a study of control samples from healthy donors and cancer patients. Assay used: immunoSEQ multiplex PCR; TCRdb lists only in-frame clones, some missing. The table has 75,000 to 90,000 clones, about nine tenths seen once. This TCR was recovered from a man aged 25 to 40 in good health. Sequenced input: blood.

The CDR3 is CASSISVGNYGYTF. Here the CDR3 DNA reads TGTGCCAGTAGTATTAGTGTAGGAAACTATGGCTACACCTTC. This chain links TRBV19 with TRBJ1-2; D not resolved. CDR1 is LNHDA, CDR2 SQIVND, per germline (reference sequence). CDR3 length equals 14 residues. Trimming took 3 bases from V and 2 from J, leaving 10 bases between them.